These T cell receptor beta chains were read from a single sample in a study of blood T cell repertoires in COVID-19. Sequenced by immunoSEQ multiplex PCR; TCRdb stores in-frame clones only, minus some. The sample contains about 100,000 clones, more than 75% of which appear only once. Sequencing input: peripheral blood. These receptors all stem from a human donor in a cohort sampled during active COVID-19. CDR3s include the opening cysteine and the closing phenylalanine or tryptophan. A D gene is named only where the DNA matches it firmly. Only some rows state a clone size, as once, few, many or a class for expanded clones.

J gene,V gene,D gene,clone size,CDR3 DNA,CDR3 protein
TRBJ2-2,TRBV5-4,TRBD1,-,TGTGCCAGCAGAACGGACAGGGAACGCACCGGGGAGCTGTTTTTT,CASRTDRERTGELFF
TRBJ2-2,TRBV9,TRBD2,-,TGTGCCAGCAGCGTAGCTCTAGCGGGAGAAGGCGGGGAGCTGTTTTTT,CASSVALAGEGGELFF
TRBJ1-1,TRBV4-3,TRBD1,-,TGCGCCAGCAGCCAATCCGGGACAGTTGAAGCTTTCTTT,CASSQSGTVEAFF
TRBJ1-3,TRBV7-7,TRBD1,-,TGTGCCAGCAGCTCCAGGACAGGGTTTTCTGGAAACACCATATATTTT,CASSSRTGFSGNTIYF
TRBJ1-2,TRBV7-2,TRBD1,-,TGTGCCAGCAGCTCGGGACAGGGAGGAAAGGAGGGCTACACCTTC,CASSSGQGGKEGYTF
TRBJ2-1,TRBV24-1,TRBD1,once,TGTGCCACCGGATCCGGGACAGGGGGATACAATGAGCAGTTCTTC,CATGSGTGGYNEQFF
TRBJ2-1,TRBV10-3,-,-,TGTGCCATCAGGGATTCTAGCAAGGGCTCCTACAATGAGCAGTTCTTC,CAIRDSSKGSYNEQFF
TRBJ1-4,TRBV7-2,-,-,TGTGCCAGCAGCCAGATTTGGGGCCCTAATGAAAAACTGTTTTTT,CASSQIWGPNEKLFF
TRBJ2-2,TRBV6-5,-,few,TGTGCCAGCAGTTACTCACGAGACGGGGAGCTGTTTTTT,CASSYSRDGELFF
TRBJ2-7,TRBV6-6,-,-,TGTGCCAGCACATGGGCGGGAGAGCAGTACTTC,CASTWAGEQYF
TRBJ1-4,TRBV6-5,-,-,TGTGCCAGCAGGAGGGAAAGCAATGAAAAACTGTTTTTT,CASRRESNEKLFF
TRBJ2-1,TRBV12-5,-,-,TGTGCTAGTGGTCCCAGAACTGGGGCAGTCTTC,CASGPRTGAVF
TRBJ1-1,TRBV29-1,TRBD1,-,TGCAGCGCCCATCGACAGGGAATGAACACTGAAGCTTTCTTT,CSAHRQGMNTEAFF
TRBJ2-7,TRBV2,TRBD1,once,TGTGCCAGCAGTGAAGAGGAGGGGGACAGGCTGCCCTACGAGCAGTACTTC,CASSEEEGDRLPYEQYF
TRBJ1-3,TRBV7-2,TRBD1,-,TGTGCCAGCAGCTTAGTTGGACAGGGTGCACGAAACACCATATATTTT,CASSLVGQGARNTIYF
TRBJ1-1,TRBV2,TRBD1,-,TGTGCCAGCAGTGATCCGGGACAGGGCTTCCCTGAAGCTTTCTTT,CASSDPGQGFPEAFF
TRBJ1-6,TRBV6-5,-,-,TGTGCCAGCAGGACCCAGGGGACCCATAATTCACCCCTCCACTTT,CASRTQGTHNSPLHF
TRBJ2-7,TRBV5-8,-,-,TGTGCCAGCAGCTTGGGGCCCGGCGGGGTCTACGAGCAGTACTTC,CASSLGPGGVYEQYF
TRBJ2-7,TRBV3-1/TRBV3-2,-,-,TGTGCCACTCGGCAGGGGGGAGCCTGCTCCTACGAGCAGTACTTC,CATRQGGACSYEQYF
TRBJ2-7,TRBV29-1,-,-,TGCAGCGGTGGACTCCCGAGCTCCTACGAGCAGTACTTC,CSGGLPSSYEQYF
TRBJ2-5,TRBV11-3,-,-,TGTGCCAGCAGCTTCCGGGGGAAAGAGGAGACCCAGTACTTC,CASSFRGKEETQYF
TRBJ1-3,TRBV14,-,once,TGTGCCAGCAGCCAGGCTGCGGGGGCGGGCTCTGGAAACACCATATATTTT,CASSQAAGAGSGNTIYF
TRBJ2-3,TRBV11-2,TRBD2,-,TGTGCCAACAGCAACTCAGCGGGAGGGACAGATACGCAGTATTTT,CANSNSAGGTDTQYF
TRBJ1-3,TRBV18,-,-,TGTGCCAGCTCAGAGACACAGGGAACGTCCTCTGGAAACACCATATATTTT,CASSETQGTSSGNTIYF
TRBJ1-1,TRBV6-2/TRBV6-3,-,once,TGTGCCAGCAGTTCCGGCGGCTATGGGGACATGAACACTGAAGCTTTCTTT,CASSSGGYGDMNTEAFF
TRBJ1-1,TRBV6-5,-,-,TGTGCCAGTAGAGGGAGATTGGAAGCTTTCTTT,CASRGRLEAFF
TRBJ2-7,TRBV6-5,-,-,TGTGCCAGCAGTTCCCTCAGGACAGCACCCTACGAGCAGTACTTC,CASSSLRTAPYEQYF
TRBJ1-1,TRBV5-1,TRBD1,-,TGCGCCAGCAGCCGGGGACAGGAGAACACTGAAGCTTTCTTT,CASSRGQENTEAFF